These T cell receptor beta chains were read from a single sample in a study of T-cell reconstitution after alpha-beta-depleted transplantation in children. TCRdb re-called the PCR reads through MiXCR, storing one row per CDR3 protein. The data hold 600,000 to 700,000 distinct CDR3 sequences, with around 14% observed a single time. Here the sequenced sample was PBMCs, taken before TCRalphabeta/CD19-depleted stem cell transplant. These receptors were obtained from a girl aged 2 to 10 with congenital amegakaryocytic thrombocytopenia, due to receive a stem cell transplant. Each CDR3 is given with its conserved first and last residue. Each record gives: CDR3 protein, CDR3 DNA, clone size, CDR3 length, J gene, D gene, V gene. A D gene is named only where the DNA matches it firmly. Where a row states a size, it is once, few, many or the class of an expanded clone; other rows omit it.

CDR3aa: CASSLAVGTANTEAFF
CDR3nt: TGTGCCAGCAGCTTAGCTGTCGGGACAGCGAACACTGAAGCTTTCTTT
abundance: many
len: 16
j_gene: TRBJ1-1
d_gene: TRBD1
v_gene: TRBV7-2

CDR3aa: CASSHTSGRAPAGELFF
CDR3nt: TGCGCCAGCAGCCACACTAGCGGGAGGGCCCCCGCCGGGGAGCTGTTTTTT
abundance: few
len: 17
j_gene: TRBJ2-2
d_gene: TRBD2
v_gene: TRBV4-1

CDR3aa: CASSLVADYNEQFF
CDR3nt: TGTGCCAGCAGCTTAGTGGCAGACTACAATGAGCAGTTCTTC
abundance: few
len: 14
j_gene: TRBJ2-1
d_gene: NA
v_gene: TRBV7-6

CDR3aa: CSASEGIVLGQYF
CDR3nt: TGCAGTGCTAGTGAGGGGATAGTTTTAGGGCAGTACTTC
abundance: many
len: 13
j_gene: TRBJ2-7
d_gene: NA
v_gene: TRBV20-1

CDR3aa: CASSLGGLAGTNEQFF
CDR3nt: TGCGCCAGCAGCTTGGGGGGTCTAGCGGGAACCAATGAGCAGTTCTTC
abundance: few
len: 16
j_gene: TRBJ2-1
d_gene: TRBD2
v_gene: TRBV5-1

CDR3aa: CSARDWTSESYEQYF
CDR3nt: TGCAGTGCTAGAGATTGGACTAGCGAGTCCTACGAGCAGTACTTC
abundance: many
len: 15
j_gene: TRBJ2-7
d_gene: TRBD2
v_gene: TRBV20-1

CDR3aa: CASSLGPSGREQYF
CDR3nt: TGTGCCAGCTCACTTGGGCCTAGCGGGAGAGAGCAGTACTTC
abundance: NA
len: 14
j_gene: TRBJ2-7
d_gene: TRBD2
v_gene: TRBV18

CDR3aa: CASSLGPSQGLLHF
CDR3nt: TGTGCCAGCAGTTTGGGTCCCTCACAGGGACTCCTCCACTTT
abundance: NA
len: 14
j_gene: TRBJ1-6
d_gene: NA
v_gene: TRBV12-3/TRBV12-4

CDR3aa: CASSLRFRENEQFF
CDR3nt: TGTGCCAGCAGCTTACGATTCCGGGAGAATGAGCAGTTCTTC
abundance: NA
len: 14
j_gene: TRBJ2-1
d_gene: NA
v_gene: TRBV7-2

CDR3aa: CSGGSIGYEQYF
CDR3nt: TGCAGTGGGGGGTCGATCGGCTACGAGCAGTACTTC
abundance: many
len: 12
j_gene: TRBJ2-7
d_gene: NA
v_gene: TRBV20-1

CDR3aa: CSVQAGALNEQFF
CDR3nt: TGCAGCGTCCAGGCAGGGGCACTGAATGAGCAGTTCTTC
abundance: many
len: 13
j_gene: TRBJ2-1
d_gene: NA
v_gene: TRBV29-1

CDR3aa: CASSRTSFNTGELFF
CDR3nt: TGCGCCAGCAGCCGCACTAGTTTTAACACCGGGGAGCTGTTTTTT
abundance: few
len: 15
j_gene: TRBJ2-2
d_gene: NA
v_gene: TRBV5-1

CDR3aa: CASSIPPGTNTNTGELFF
CDR3nt: TGCGCCAGCAGCATTCCCCCGGGGACAAATACGAACACCGGGGAGCTGTTTTTT
abundance: NA
len: 18
j_gene: TRBJ2-2
d_gene: NA
v_gene: TRBV5-1

CDR3aa: CASSHKWEFPNEQFF
CDR3nt: TGTGCCAGCAGCCACAAGTGGGAGTTCCCCAATGAGCAGTTCTTC
abundance: many
len: 15
j_gene: TRBJ2-1
d_gene: NA
v_gene: TRBV3-1

CDR3aa: CATSRDLNSQKLFF
CDR3nt: TGTGCCACCAGCAGAGATCTTAACAGCCAAAAACTGTTTTTT
abundance: many
len: 14
j_gene: TRBJ1-4
d_gene: NA
v_gene: TRBV15

CDR3aa: CASGTPSSYNEQFF
CDR3nt: TGTGCCAGCGGGACCCCCAGCTCCTACAATGAGCAGTTCTTC
abundance: many
len: 14
j_gene: TRBJ2-1
d_gene: NA
v_gene: TRBV7-9

CDR3aa: CSVETGKGTEAFF
CDR3nt: TGCAGCGTTGAAACGGGTAAAGGCACTGAAGCTTTCTTT
abundance: many
len: 13
j_gene: TRBJ1-1
d_gene: NA
v_gene: TRBV29-1

CDR3aa: CSARSEVYEQYF
CDR3nt: TGCAGTGCTAGATCGGAGGTCTACGAGCAGTACTTC
abundance: many
len: 12
j_gene: TRBJ2-7
d_gene: NA
v_gene: TRBV20-1

CDR3aa: CASGLGGTLRLAGMNWNEQFF
CDR3nt: TGTGCCAGCGGGTTAGGGGGCACCCTTCGACTAGCGGGAATGAATTGGAATGAGCAGTTCTTC
abundance: few
len: 21
j_gene: TRBJ2-1
d_gene: TRBD2
v_gene: TRBV12-3/TRBV12-4

CDR3aa: CASSLVGGVGSVAQYF
CDR3nt: TGTGCCAGCAGCTTGGTCGGAGGTGTGGGGTCTGTGGCCCAGTACTTC
abundance: few
len: 16
j_gene: TRBJ2-5
d_gene: NA
v_gene: TRBV5-6

CDR3aa: CASSLRGIREKLFF
CDR3nt: TGCGCCAGCAGCTTGAGGGGGATACGGGAAAAACTGTTTTTT
abundance: many
len: 14
j_gene: TRBJ1-4
d_gene: NA
v_gene: TRBV5-1

CDR3aa: CASSSQVGQRNEKLFF
CDR3nt: TGCGCCAGCAGCTCCCAAGTGGGACAGCGGAATGAAAAACTGTTTTTT
abundance: many
len: 16
j_gene: TRBJ1-4
d_gene: TRBD1
v_gene: TRBV5-1

CDR3aa: CASSLGLGRPYNEQFF
CDR3nt: TGCGCCAGCAGCTTGGGTCTCGGACGGCCCTACAATGAGCAGTTCTTC
abundance: NA
len: 16
j_gene: TRBJ2-1
d_gene: NA
v_gene: TRBV5-1

CDR3aa: CSARGVSSGRDTDTQYF
CDR3nt: TGCAGTGCTAGAGGGGTATCTAGCGGGAGGGATACAGATACGCAGTATTTT
abundance: once
len: 17
j_gene: TRBJ2-3
d_gene: TRBD2
v_gene: TRBV20-1

CDR3aa: CSAATSAQGYEQYF
CDR3nt: TGCAGTGCCGCTACTAGCGCGCAAGGCTACGAGCAGTACTTC
abundance: many
len: 14
j_gene: TRBJ2-7
d_gene: TRBD2
v_gene: TRBV20-1

CDR3aa: CSARVPTSGRLPNEQFF
CDR3nt: TGCAGTGCTAGAGTTCCCACTAGCGGAAGGCTGCCCAATGAGCAGTTCTTC
abundance: many
len: 17
j_gene: TRBJ2-1
d_gene: TRBD2
v_gene: TRBV20-1

CDR3aa: CATERDTGELFF
CDR3nt: TGTGCCACCGAGCGGGATACCGGGGAGCTGTTTTTT
abundance: NA
len: 12
j_gene: TRBJ2-2
d_gene: TRBD2
v_gene: TRBV28

CDR3aa: CAITYTSGSTDTQYF
CDR3nt: TGTGCCATCACGTATACTAGCGGGAGCACAGATACGCAGTATTTT
abundance: NA
len: 15
j_gene: TRBJ2-3
d_gene: TRBD2
v_gene: TRBV7-2

CDR3aa: CASSQALAGPHEQYF
CDR3nt: TGTGCCAGCAGCCAAGCTCTAGCGGGACCTCACGAGCAGTACTTC
abundance: many
len: 15
j_gene: TRBJ2-7
d_gene: TRBD2
v_gene: TRBV4-2

CDR3aa: CASSLDTPNTEAFF
CDR3nt: TGCGCCAGCAGCTTGGACACCCCGAACACTGAAGCTTTCTTT
abundance: many
len: 14
j_gene: TRBJ1-1
d_gene: NA
v_gene: TRBV5-1

CDR3aa: CSVAIVHGRDTGELFF
CDR3nt: TGCAGCGTTGCCATTGTCCATGGGAGGGACACCGGGGAGCTGTTTTTT
abundance: many
len: 16
j_gene: TRBJ2-2
d_gene: TRBD2
v_gene: TRBV29-1

CDR3aa: CSARIAGGSYNEQFF
CDR3nt: TGCAGTGCTAGGATAGCGGGAGGCTCCTACAATGAGCAGTTCTTC
abundance: many
len: 15
j_gene: TRBJ2-1
d_gene: TRBD2
v_gene: TRBV20-1

CDR3aa: CASRLYDEQFF
CDR3nt: TGTGCCAGCAGACTTTACGATGAGCAGTTCTTC
abundance: many
len: 11
j_gene: TRBJ2-1
d_gene: NA
v_gene: TRBV12-3/TRBV12-4

CDR3aa: CASSLAAGEFYEQFF
CDR3nt: TGTGCCAGCAGCTTAGCGGCGGGAGAGTTCTATGAGCAGTTCTTC
abundance: many
len: 15
j_gene: TRBJ2-1
d_gene: TRBD2
v_gene: TRBV11-2

CDR3aa: CASSLGIRGGNQPQHF
CDR3nt: TGCGCCAGCAGCTTGGGAATCAGGGGAGGCAATCAGCCCCAGCATTTT
abundance: few
len: 16
j_gene: TRBJ1-5
d_gene: NA
v_gene: TRBV5-1

CDR3aa: CSAPSRDSSSYEQYF
CDR3nt: TGCAGTGCTCCATCGCGGGACTCGAGCTCCTACGAGCAGTACTTC
abundance: NA
len: 15
j_gene: TRBJ2-7
d_gene: NA
v_gene: TRBV20-1

CDR3aa: CAISLPRWSQREGLPSFNEQFF
CDR3nt: TGTGCCATCAGTCTACCCCGGTGGTCCCAGCGGGAGGGCCTACCAAGTTTCAATGAGCAGTTCTTC
abundance: many
len: 22
j_gene: TRBJ2-1
d_gene: TRBD2
v_gene: TRBV10-3

CDR3aa: CSVGGAGGRTGELFF
CDR3nt: TGCAGCGTTGGCGGGGCAGGGGGAAGGACCGGGGAGCTGTTTTTT
abundance: many
len: 15
j_gene: TRBJ2-2
d_gene: NA
v_gene: TRBV29-1

CDR3aa: CASRSDIYEQYF
CDR3nt: TGTGCCAGCAGGTCAGACATCTACGAGCAGTACTTC
abundance: NA
len: 12
j_gene: TRBJ2-7
d_gene: NA
v_gene: TRBV2

CDR3aa: CSARGGGVGAYEQYF
CDR3nt: TGCAGTGCTAGGGGGGGCGGGGTTGGTGCCTACGAGCAGTACTTC
abundance: many
len: 15
j_gene: TRBJ2-7
d_gene: NA
v_gene: TRBV20-1

CDR3aa: CASSSIAGSKADTQYF
CDR3nt: TGTGCCAGCAGCTCCATAGCCGGGAGCAAAGCAGATACGCAGTATTTT
abundance: few
len: 16
j_gene: TRBJ2-3
d_gene: NA
v_gene: TRBV11-2

CDR3aa: CASSPGGGNIQYF
CDR3nt: TGTGCCAGCAGCCCAGGTGGGGGAAACATTCAGTACTTC
abundance: many
len: 13
j_gene: TRBJ2-4
d_gene: NA
v_gene: TRBV12-3/TRBV12-4

CDR3aa: CASSLEAQSYEQYF
CDR3nt: TGCGCCAGCAGCTTGGAAGCTCAATCCTACGAGCAGTACTTC
abundance: many
len: 14
j_gene: TRBJ2-7
d_gene: NA
v_gene: TRBV5-1

CDR3aa: CASSLILGRSGNTIYF
CDR3nt: TGTGCCAGCAGCTTGATTTTGGGGCGCTCTGGAAACACCATATATTTT
abundance: NA
len: 16
j_gene: TRBJ1-3
d_gene: NA
v_gene: TRBV5-6

CDR3aa: CSVGATNTYEQYF
CDR3nt: TGCAGCGTTGGTGCGACAAATACCTACGAGCAGTACTTC
abundance: few
len: 13
j_gene: TRBJ2-7
d_gene: NA
v_gene: TRBV29-1

CDR3aa: CASSRPAEPGWPTEAFF
CDR3nt: TGTGCCAGCAGTCGTCCTGCGGAGCCCGGATGGCCCACTGAAGCTTTCTTT
abundance: NA
len: 17
j_gene: TRBJ1-1
d_gene: NA
v_gene: TRBV3-1

CDR3aa: CASSPRAAGSSYNEQFF
CDR3nt: TGTGCCAGCAGTCCAAGGGCGGCCGGAAGCTCCTACAATGAGCAGTTCTTC
abundance: NA
len: 17
j_gene: TRBJ2-1
d_gene: NA
v_gene: TRBV25-1

CDR3aa: CASSLGGLTGDTQYF
CDR3nt: TGTGCCAGCAGTTTAGGAGGTTTGACGGGAGATACGCAGTATTTT
abundance: NA
len: 15
j_gene: TRBJ2-3
d_gene: NA
v_gene: TRBV7-2

CDR3aa: CSAPSGTGSSYEQYF
CDR3nt: TGCAGTGCCCCGAGCGGGACGGGAAGCTCCTACGAGCAGTACTTC
abundance: NA
len: 15
j_gene: TRBJ2-7
d_gene: TRBD2
v_gene: TRBV20-1

CDR3aa: CASTFKELAFGHEQFF
CDR3nt: TGTGCCAGCACCTTTAAGGAGTTGGCGTTTGGCCATGAGCAGTTCTTC
abundance: many
len: 16
j_gene: TRBJ2-1
d_gene: NA
v_gene: TRBV12-3/TRBV12-4

CDR3aa: CASSYSSSRTDADTQYF
CDR3nt: TGTGCCAGCAGTTACTCCAGTAGCCGGACAGACGCAGATACGCAGTATTTT
abundance: few
len: 17
j_gene: TRBJ2-3
d_gene: NA
v_gene: TRBV6-5

CDR3aa: CASSQGETISGNTIYF
CDR3nt: TGTGCCAGCAGCCAAGGGGAGACAATCTCTGGAAACACCATATATTTT
abundance: few
len: 16
j_gene: TRBJ1-3
d_gene: NA
v_gene: TRBV4-2

CDR3aa: CAISESQETQYF
CDR3nt: TGTGCCATCAGTGAGTCGCAAGAGACCCAGTACTTC
abundance: many
len: 12
j_gene: TRBJ2-5
d_gene: NA
v_gene: TRBV10-3

CDR3aa: CSASSGPQDTQYF
CDR3nt: TGCAGTGCTAGCTCGGGCCCCCAAGATACGCAGTATTTT
abundance: NA
len: 13
j_gene: TRBJ2-3
d_gene: NA
v_gene: TRBV20-1

CDR3aa: CSAVGRKETQYF
CDR3nt: TGCAGTGCCGTGGGCAGGAAAGAGACCCAGTACTTC
abundance: NA
len: 12
j_gene: TRBJ2-5
d_gene: NA
v_gene: TRBV20-1

CDR3aa: CASTTGSVFSYEQYF
CDR3nt: TGCGCCAGCACCACCGGGAGCGTCTTTTCCTACGAGCAGTACTTC
abundance: NA
len: 15
j_gene: TRBJ2-7
d_gene: NA
v_gene: TRBV5-1

CDR3aa: CASSLGSGQETQYF
CDR3nt: TGTGCCAGCAGCTTAGGTAGCGGGCAAGAGACCCAGTACTTC
abundance: many
len: 14
j_gene: TRBJ2-5
d_gene: TRBD2
v_gene: TRBV5-1

CDR3aa: CASSHLRIRSQETQYF
CDR3nt: TGTGCCAGCAGCCACTTACGGATAAGAAGCCAAGAGACCCAGTACTTC
abundance: few
len: 16
j_gene: TRBJ2-5
d_gene: NA
v_gene: TRBV3-1

CDR3aa: CSASRGRNTGELFF
CDR3nt: TGCAGTGCGAGCAGGGGGCGAAACACCGGGGAGCTGTTTTTT
abundance: many
len: 14
j_gene: TRBJ2-2
d_gene: TRBD1
v_gene: TRBV20-1

CDR3aa: CASSLNQGRGKNIQYF
CDR3nt: TGCGCCAGCAGCTTGAATCAGGGTCGAGGCAAAAACATTCAGTACTTC
abundance: NA
len: 16
j_gene: TRBJ2-4
d_gene: NA
v_gene: TRBV5-1